A single sample gave rise to the 22 T cell receptor beta chains below, sequenced in a study of T cells in Graves' hyperthyroidism and ophthalmopathy. RNA transcripts yielded amplified TCR beta CDR3 regions. Primed by the HTBI set, a first-round RT-PCR was run on the TCR CDR3. TCRdb reprocessed the multiplex PCR reads with MiXCR, giving one entry per CDR3 protein. The data show more than 150,000 distinct CDR3 sequences, about a sixth seen once. Sequencing input: blood. These TCRs come from a woman between 50 and 59 years old with Graves' hyperthyroidism.

In this sample, this clonotype turned up many times. V gene TRBV28 combines with J gene TRBJ2-7; D ambiguous. The CDR3 covers 11 residues. CDR1 MDHEN and CDR2 SYDVKM come from the germline V gene. Trimming removed 3 bases from V and 3 bases from J, with 3 bases in between. CDR3 coding DNA: TGTGCCAGCAGTTTCCTCTACGAGCAGTACTTC. This codes for CASSFLYEQYF.

This clonotype was seen ten or more times. The rearrangement joins TRBV12-3 or TRBV12-4 to TRBJ1-2, with D maybe TRBD1 (6 bases). This CDR3 comprises 14 residues. Trimming removed 7 bases at V and 0 bases at J, with 12 bases between. The CDR3 reads CASITGLANYGYTF. In DNA form, the CDR3 reads TGTGCCAGCATTACAGGGTTAGCTAACTATGGCTACACCTTC.

This clonotype occurred many times. The chain has TRBV27 and TRBJ2-7, with 10 bases identical to TRBD1. J lost 6 bases, V lost 5 bases, and 10 bases had no gene match. Germline V gene lookup returns CDR1 MNHEY and CDR2 SMNVEV (reference sequence). The CDR3 contains 15 residues. CDR3 coding DNA: TGTGCCAGCAGTCCAACCGGGACAGGGGATGGCGAGCAGTACTTC. As protein: CASSPTGTGDGEQYF.

This clonotype came up many times. The V gene is TRBV28, the J gene TRBJ1-1; D is unresolved. CDR1 is MDHEN, CDR2 SYDVKM, per germline. The CDR3 is 11 amino acids. V dropped 10 bases and J dropped 2 bases, with 8 bases sitting between them. CDR3 in amino acids: CATVPNTEAFF. The CDR3 nucleotides read TGTGCCACCGTGCCTAACACTGAAGCTTTCTTT.

The gene calls are TRBV5-5 and TRBJ1-2, with 10 bases identical to TRBD1. Germline-derived CDR1 and CDR2 are SGHKS and YYEKEE (reference sequence). The V and J ends lost 4 bases and 8 bases, in that order; junction bases with no gene match: 17. The CDR3 spans 17 residues. The CDR3 DNA follows: TGTGCCAGCAGCCGACCGGGGACAGGGGAAAAGGTGCGGGGCTACACCTTC. It encodes CASSRPGTGEKVRGYTF.

Ten or more counts support this clonotype. The V call is TRBV11-1, the J call TRBJ2-3; D unresolved. The CDR3 has 17 residues. The germline V gene encodes CDR1 SGHAT and CDR2 FQDESV (reference sequence). V lost 2 bases and J lost 1, with 16 bases in between. CDR3 region: CASSLSFLGGGTDTQYF. The CDR3 bases are TGTGCCAGCAGCTTATCCTTCCTTGGCGGAGGCACAGATACGCAGTATTTT.

The rearrangement links TRBV3-1 to TRBJ1-2, with D hard to call. The germline CDR1 and CDR2 sequences are LGHDT and YNNKEL (reference sequence). The CDR3 has 16 residues. Trimming shortened V by 3 bases and J by 7 bases, and 21 bases separated the two germline ends. CDR3 residues: CASSQSISGSLGGYTF. Written as DNA, the CDR3 is TGTGCCAGCAGCCAGTCAATCTCAGGATCCCTAGGTGGCTACACCTTC. The entire variable domain, with the rest obtained from reference TRBV3-1 and TRBJ1-2, is as follows: DTAVSQTPKYLVTQMGNDKSIKCEQNLGHDTMYWYKQDSKKFLKIMFSYNNKELIINETVPNRFSPKSPDKAHLNLHINSLELGDSAVYFCASSQSISGSLGGYTFGSGTRLTVV.

This clonotype showed up many times. The chain recombines TRBV7-9 with TRBJ2-7; 7 bases are a match to TRBD1. Germline assignment: CDR1 SEHNR and CDR2 FQNEAQ (reference sequence). This CDR3 has 14 residues. V trimming: 5 bases; J trimming: 5 bases; junction bases outside the gene matches: 9. In DNA, the CDR3 is TGTGCCAGCAGCCTCACGACAGGGAAAGACGAGCAGTACTTC. Translation gives CASSLTTGKDEQYF. The full variable domain, with the rest looked up from reference TRBV7-9 and TRBJ2-7, is DTGVSQNPRHKITKRGQNVTFRCDPISEHNRLYWYRQTLGQGPEFLTYFQNEAQLEKSRLLSDRFSAERPKGSFSTLEIQRTEQGDSAMYLCASSLTTGKDEQYFGPGTRLTVT.

This clonotype was observed at least ten times. V is TRBV20-1 and J is TRBJ2-2; D is perhaps TRBD2 (6 bases). The CDR3 extends over 16 amino acids. Deletions cut 4 bases from V and 3 bases from J, with 18 bases between. Germline loops: CDR1 DFQATT, CDR2 SNEGSKA (reference sequence). The CDR3 reads CSAIQEGALDTGELFF. CDR3 sequence (DNA): TGCAGTGCTATCCAGGAGGGAGCCCTGGACACCGGGGAGCTGTTTTTT.

Note on this clonotype: Just one base apart from a much larger clone, this may be a read error. The rearrangement uses TRBV15 and TRBJ2-7, with a weak D call TRBD1 (6 bases). CDR3 length equals 14 residues. Germline CDR1 is LNHNV and CDR2 is YYDKDF (reference sequence). V was trimmed by 5 bases and J by 2 bases, leaving 13 bases between them. The CDR3 loop is CATSREQGPYEQYF. CDR3 nucleotide sequence: TGTGCCACCAGCCGGGAACAGGGTCCCTACGAGCAGTACTTC.

The gene calls are TRBV20-1 and TRBJ1-2; D gene uncertain. The CDR3 loop spans 14 amino acids. The V end lost 5 bases, the J end lost 8 bases, and 21 bases lay between the germline ends. Germline V gives CDR1 DFQATT, CDR2 SNEGSKA (reference sequence). The CDR3 spells CSALSRALPKGYTF. CDR3 in DNA: TGCAGTGCTCTTAGCCGGGCACTCCCTAAAGGCTACACCTTC.

There are many counts of this clonotype. J is TRBJ2-1 and V is TRBV7-3; D ambiguous. Trimming shortened V by 3 bases and J by 2 bases, and 11 bases separated the two germline ends. The CDR3 covers 15 residues. From germline, CDR1 is SGHTA and CDR2 FQGTGA. In DNA form, the CDR3 reads TGTGCCAGCAGCTTGGATCTCCCTCCCTACAATGAGCAGTTCTTC. It yields the protein CASSLDLPPYNEQFF.

This clonotype was counted between two and nine times. The chain has TRBV12-3 or TRBV12-4 and TRBJ1-3; D gene ambiguous. This CDR3 is built from 11 residues. The V and J ends lost 4 bases and 9 bases respectively, with 7 bases between them. The CDR3 is CASSSEGTIYF. CDR3 DNA: TGTGCCAGCAGTTCAGAGGGCACCATATATTTT.

This clonotype appeared a few times. Just one base apart from a much larger clone, this may be a read error. The chain employs TRBV20-1 and TRBJ1-2; D is unclear. CDR1 and CDR2 from the germline V gene are DFQATT and SNEGSKA (reference sequence). The CDR3 totals 14 residues. V lost 0 bases and J lost 1, with 9 bases in between. The CDR3 bases are TGCAGTGCTAGAGATCAGGTATTTAACTATGGCTACACCTTC. This codes for CSARDQVFNYGYTF.

The chain uses TRBV2 and TRBJ2-3, with a possible D match to TRBD1 (5 bases). The CDR3 covers 15 residues. V shed 3 bases and J shed 2 bases, with 12 bases lying between them. Germline CDR1 SNHLY, CDR2 FYNNEI. The CDR3 region has the DNA TGTGCCAGCAGTGAGGTTGAGACAGTCACAGATACGCAGTATTTT. This codes for CASSEVETVTDTQYF.

This clonotype was observed at least ten times. V usage is TRBV6-2 or TRBV6-3 and J usage is TRBJ2-1; tentative D call: TRBD2 (6 bases). Trimming took off 2 bases at V and 0 bases at J, with 11 bases between the two ends. Germline V gives CDR1 MNHEY, CDR2 SVGEGT. The length of the CDR3 is 16 residues. CDR3 nucleotide sequence: TGTGCCAGCAGTTACCTTAGCGGTAGCTCCTACAATGAGCAGTTCTTC. This gives the protein CASSYLSGSSYNEQFF.

The chain couples TRBV18 to TRBJ2-7; a possible D gene is TRBD1 (6 bases). Per the germline V gene, CDR1 is KGHSH and CDR2 is LQKENI. The CDR3 has 15 residues. V gave up 2 bases and J gave up 5 bases, with 16 bases separating them. This CDR3 is CASSPGRQESHEQYF. The CDR3, as DNA: TGTGCCAGCTCACCAGGACGACAGGAATCCCACGAGCAGTACTTC.

The V gene is TRBV12-3 or TRBV12-4, the J gene TRBJ1-5, with TRBD1 identical over 7 bases. The CDR3 runs to 14 residues. The J segment lost 6 bases and the V segment lost 6 bases, leaving 8 bases of the junction unmatched. CDR3 amino acids: CASRPNRGGQPQHF. CDR3 sequence (DNA): TGTGCCAGCAGGCCGAACAGGGGCGGTCAGCCCCAGCATTTT.

This clonotype came up many times. The V and J genes are TRBV5-1 and TRBJ2-3; 9 bases are a match to TRBD2. The CDR3 runs to 17 residues. J was trimmed by 1 base and V by 4 bases; bases with no gene match: 10. The germline V gene has CDR1 SGHRS and CDR2 YFSETQ. The CDR3 loop is CASSAGGASGGTDTQYF. In DNA, the CDR3 is TGCGCCAGCAGCGCCGGGGGGGCTAGCGGGGGCACAGATACGCAGTATTTT. Together with reference TRBV5-1 and TRBJ2-3, the CDR3 gives the full variable domain: KAGVTQTPRYLIKTRGQQVTLSCSPISGHRSVSWYQQTPGQGLQFLFEYFSETQRNKGNFPGRFSGRQFSNSRSEMNVSTLELGDSALYLCASSAGGASGGTDTQYFGPGTRLTVL.

The table lists this clonotype with a count of one. V is TRBV19 and J is TRBJ1-5; D is uncertain. V was pared by 7 bases and J by 2 bases, with 12 bases between. The germline V gene encodes CDR1 LNHDA and CDR2 SQIVND (reference sequence). The CDR3 extends over 14 amino acids. In nucleotides, the CDR3 is TGTGCCAGTATACCGTTTGGAGGCAATCAGCCCCAGCATTTT. Its translation is CASIPFGGNQPQHF.

This clonotype was counted ten times or more. The rearrangement joins TRBV7-2 to TRBJ2-2; no reliable D call. CDR3 length: 16 amino acids. Germline assignment: CDR1 SGHTA and CDR2 FQGNSA. V was pared by 5 bases and J by 2 bases, with 15 bases between. The CDR3 region has the DNA TGTGCCAGCAGCAGTTCAGTTACCCTAAACACCGGGGAGCTGTTTTTT. Translating gives CASSSSVTLNTGELFF.

There are many counts of this clonotype. V usage is TRBV28 and J usage is TRBJ1-5; no clear D gene. Germline V CDR1 and CDR2: MDHEN, SYDVKM. Trimming left V 6 bases short and J 9 bases short, with 15 bases between. The CDR3 loop spans 13 amino acids. In nucleotides, the CDR3 is TGTGCCAGCAGGTACTCGGGGTCGAGGCCCCAGCATTTT. Translating it yields CASRYSGSRPQHF.